The T cell receptor (beta chain) described here comes from a study of T cell repertoires in cytomegalovirus infection. The germline V gene encodes CDR1 SEHNR and CDR2 FQNEAQ (reference sequence). The CDR3 is 12 amino acids. V was pared by 2 bases and J by 5 bases, with 5 bases between. MiXCR, run by TCRdb on the reads, gives a single entry per CDR3 protein. The sample yields about 60,000 distinct CDR3 sequences, more than 25% seen once. On this clonotype: Its specificity is unknown.

The source material was PBMCs, sequenced either directly or after in vitro stimulation (not recorded which). The sequence was collected from a human donor in good health (CMV status not recorded). Some clones in this sample may be carry-over from other donors' samples. The J gene is TRBJ2-3, the V gene TRBV7-9; no firm D call. CDR3 region: CASSLSGDTQYF. DNA for the CDR3: TGTGCCAGCAGCTTATCCGGAGATACGCAGTATTTT.